This TCR beta chain was sequenced during a study of blood T cell repertoires in COVID-19 (dated by TCRdb to about 2020). Turning to the overall study: Collaborator samples came from the United States, Italy and Spain and covered acute and convalescent phases of COVID-19. The material from the prospective study consisted of cDNA or gDNA derived from T cells, B-cell-depleted T cells, or PBMCs. The dataset comprised deeply sampled blood TCRbeta repertoires from subjects exposed to, actively infected with, or recovered from COVID-19. The repertoires were released in a freely available public database intended as a resource for research on the immune response to SARS-CoV-2. The samples were drawn from two sources: the first 160 participants of the ongoing ImmuneRACE study, and fewer than 1,500 subjects contributed by 6 global collaborators. Sample metadata almost always included a de-identified subject ID, COVID-19 status, age in years and sex. Where available, HLA class I and class II types were taken from metadata supplied by the sample provider and were not determined by assay-based typing.

Reading the germline V gene (reference sequence) gives CDR1 MNHEY and CDR2 SMNVEV. The CDR3 runs 18 amino acids, cysteine and phenylalanine included. The entry retains the CDR3 DNA only, 54 bases that are in frame from base 1. V ends up 6 bases short and J 1 base short, with an unmatched junction base count of 13. TCRbeta CDR3 regions were amplified from genomic DNA using the immunoSEQ Assay, a bias-controlled multiplex PCR. Concerning the study's data processing: Within the assay, amplification of reference gene primers was used to estimate how many nucleated cells each sample contained. To quantify the absolute abundance of each unique TCRbeta CDR3 rearrangement, sequence reads were collapsed and filtered. For each sample, productive Simpson clonality was calculated as the square root of Simpson's diversity index over productive rearrangements. TCRdb took over this immuneACCESS table, retaining in-frame rearrangements with V and J assigned. Such tables are incomplete; in checked studies, under half of the missing clones stem from an unresolved V gene, and the remainder is unexplained. V, J and clone size reflect that table, while D and trimming were determined from the DNA. The sample table contains over 250,000 clones; only one count was recorded for about nine tenths of them. The ten top clones hold approximately 2.6% of the sample.

Participants in the prospective study were enrolled through a virtual design, were aged about 18 to 100 years, and lived in roughly 25 United States geographic areas. In the prospective study, cohorts were assigned on the basis of participant-reported clinical history obtained from a screening survey and a study questionnaire. For ImmuneRACE Cohort 3, a participant was defined as recovered based on two consecutive negative NP/OP PCR tests, clearance by a healthcare professional, or resolution of symptoms. In the prospective study, whole blood, serum and a nasopharyngeal or oropharyngeal swab were collected from each participant by mobile phlebotomists. Participants in the prospective study had the option to provide additional blood draws and questionnaires over a roughly 2-month period. Before DNA extraction, prospective study blood samples were shipped either frozen or at room temperature. Overall results and qualifications from the work: The quantity of clinical and demographic metadata differed by source and by participant and was supplied without curation.

Comment on this clone: The target of this receptor is not known. The record has no base qualities; no much larger clone is one base away.

The chain employs TRBV27 and TRBJ2-3; 10 bases in the middle match TRBD2. The sequenced material came from PBMCs or T cells enriched from blood (not recorded which). The TCR comes from a woman aged 18-30 years who had recovered from COVID-19. The nucleotide sequence is given as TGTGCCAGCAGGCTAACTAGCGGGGACTACCTAGGCACAGATACGCAGTATTTT. Translated, this is CASRLTSGDYLGTDTQYF.